This TCR beta chain originates from a study of blood T cell repertoires in COVID-19. Study background: Donors in the United States, Italy and Spain gave samples during acute or convalescent COVID-19.

Measured with immunoSEQ multiplex PCR; TCRdb has only the in-frame clones, and not every one. The top ten clones hold around 12% of a sample with about 480,000 clones, about nine tenths of them seen once. With 3 bases clipped from V and 6 bases from J, the junction kept 8 bases outside the gene matches. Germline V gene data show CDR1 as LNHDA and CDR2 as SQIVND (reference sequence). This CDR3 comprises 16 residues. Sequencing was performed on peripheral blood. The rearrangement links TRBV19 to TRBJ2-1; 10 bases match TRBD2. This TCR derives from a woman between 45 and 65 years old with COVID-19, enrolled during active disease. CDR3 region: CASSIPSGGATNEQFF. For the CDR3, the DNA is TGTGCCAGTAGTATTCCCAGCGGGGGGGCGACCAATGAGCAGTTCTTC.